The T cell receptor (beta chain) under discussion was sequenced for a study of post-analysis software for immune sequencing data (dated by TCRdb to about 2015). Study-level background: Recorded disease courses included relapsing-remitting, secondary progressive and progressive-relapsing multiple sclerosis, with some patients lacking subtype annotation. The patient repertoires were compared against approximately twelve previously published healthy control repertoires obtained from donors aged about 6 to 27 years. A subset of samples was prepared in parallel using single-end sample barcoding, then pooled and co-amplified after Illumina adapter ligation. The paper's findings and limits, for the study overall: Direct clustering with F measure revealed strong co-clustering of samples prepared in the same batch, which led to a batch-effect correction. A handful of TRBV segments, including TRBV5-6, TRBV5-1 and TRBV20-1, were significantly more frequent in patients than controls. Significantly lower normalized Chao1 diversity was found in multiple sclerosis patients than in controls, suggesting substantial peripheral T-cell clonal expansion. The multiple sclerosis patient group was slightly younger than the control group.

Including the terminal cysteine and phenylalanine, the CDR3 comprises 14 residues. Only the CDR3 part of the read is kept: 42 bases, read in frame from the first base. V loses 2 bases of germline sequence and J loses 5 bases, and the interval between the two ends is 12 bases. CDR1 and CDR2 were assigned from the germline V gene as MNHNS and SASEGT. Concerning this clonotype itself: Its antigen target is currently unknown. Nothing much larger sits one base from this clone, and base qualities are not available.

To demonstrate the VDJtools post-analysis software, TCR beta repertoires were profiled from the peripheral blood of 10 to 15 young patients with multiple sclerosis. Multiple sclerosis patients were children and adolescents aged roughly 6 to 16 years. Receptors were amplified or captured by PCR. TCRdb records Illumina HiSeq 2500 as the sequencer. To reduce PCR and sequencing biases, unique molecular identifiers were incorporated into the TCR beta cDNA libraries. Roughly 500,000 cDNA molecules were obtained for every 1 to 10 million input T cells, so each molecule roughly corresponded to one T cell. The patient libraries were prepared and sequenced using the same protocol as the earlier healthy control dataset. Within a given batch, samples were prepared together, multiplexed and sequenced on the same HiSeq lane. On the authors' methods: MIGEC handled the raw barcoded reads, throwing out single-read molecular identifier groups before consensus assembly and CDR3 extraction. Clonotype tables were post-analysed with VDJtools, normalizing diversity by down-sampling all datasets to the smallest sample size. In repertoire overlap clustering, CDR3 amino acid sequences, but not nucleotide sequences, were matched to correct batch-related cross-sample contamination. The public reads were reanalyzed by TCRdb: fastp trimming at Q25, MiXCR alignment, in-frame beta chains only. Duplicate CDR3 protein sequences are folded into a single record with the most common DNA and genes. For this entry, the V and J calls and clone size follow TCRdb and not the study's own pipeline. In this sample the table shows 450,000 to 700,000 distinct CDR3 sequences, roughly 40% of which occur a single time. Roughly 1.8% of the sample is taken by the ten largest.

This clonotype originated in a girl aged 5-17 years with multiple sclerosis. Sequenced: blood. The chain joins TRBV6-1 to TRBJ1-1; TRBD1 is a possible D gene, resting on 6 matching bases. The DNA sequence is TGTGCCAGCAGTGAAACGGGGGCTTGGACTGAAGCTTTCTTT. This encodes CASSETGAWTEAFF.